Listed below are T cell receptor beta chains from one sample, sequenced in a study of blood T cell repertoires in COVID-19. Assay: immunoSEQ multiplex PCR; the TCRdb copy retains only in-frame clones and omits some. The table has about 260,000 clones, 75% to 95% seen once. Sequenced material: peripheral blood. These receptors were obtained from a young adult with COVID-19, enrolled during active disease. Each CDR3 is given with its conserved first and last residue. A D gene is named only where the DNA matches it firmly.

V gene: TRBV6-5
J gene: TRBJ2-5
D gene: .
CDR3 DNA: TGTGCCAGCAGTTCCGTAACAGGTCAAGAGACCCAGTACTTC
CDR3 protein: CASSSVTGQETQYF

V gene: TRBV13
J gene: TRBJ1-1
D gene: .
CDR3 DNA: TGTGCCAGCAGCGGAGGGGGGGCGATCACTGAAGCTTTCTTT
CDR3 protein: CASSGGGAITEAFF

V gene: TRBV18
J gene: TRBJ1-1
D gene: TRBD1
CDR3 DNA: TGTGCCAGCTCACCTGGACAGGAGATGAACACTGAAGCTTTCTTT
CDR3 protein: CASSPGQEMNTEAFF

V gene: TRBV7-8
J gene: TRBJ1-5
D gene: .
CDR3 DNA: TGTGCCAGCAGCTCCGGGGGGCCTAATCAGCCCCAGCATTTT
CDR3 protein: CASSSGGPNQPQHF

V gene: TRBV16
J gene: TRBJ1-4
D gene: TRBD1
CDR3 DNA: TGTGCCAGCAGCCAAGGCGGGACAGGGCGGGAAAAACTGTTTTTT
CDR3 protein: CASSQGGTGREKLFF

V gene: TRBV4-3
J gene: TRBJ1-5
D gene: .
CDR3 DNA: TGCGCCAGCAGCCAAGGCGTTAGGGGGGGTAGCAATCAGCCCCAGCATTTT
CDR3 protein: CASSQGVRGGSNQPQHF

V gene: TRBV7-8
J gene: TRBJ2-7
D gene: .
CDR3 DNA: TGTGCCAGCAGCTTACTGGCTTTCTACGAGCAGTACTTC
CDR3 protein: CASSLLAFYEQYF

V gene: TRBV11-2
J gene: TRBJ1-6
D gene: TRBD1
CDR3 DNA: TGTGCCAGCAGCCGGGACAGGAATTCACCCCTCCACTTT
CDR3 protein: CASSRDRNSPLHF

V gene: TRBV2
J gene: TRBJ2-7
D gene: TRBD1
CDR3 DNA: TGTGCCAGCAGGCCCGGGACAGGGGTGGACGAGCAGTACTTC
CDR3 protein: CASRPGTGVDEQYF

V gene: TRBV25-1
J gene: TRBJ2-3
D gene: TRBD1
CDR3 DNA: TGTGCTGGACAGGGGGTGACGAGGGGCCCAGATACGCAGTATTTT
CDR3 protein: CAGQGVTRGPDTQYF

V gene: TRBV29-1
J gene: TRBJ2-5
D gene: .
CDR3 DNA: TGCAGCGTCGGGTCACCCGACCAAGAGACCCAGTACTTC
CDR3 protein: CSVGSPDQETQYF

V gene: TRBV12-3/TRBV12-4
J gene: TRBJ2-1
D gene: TRBD2
CDR3 DNA: TGTGCCAGCAGTCTTCGCGGGGGTGAGCAGTTCTTC
CDR3 protein: CASSLRGGEQFF

V gene: TRBV5-1
J gene: TRBJ2-7
D gene: TRBD1
CDR3 DNA: TGCGCCAGCAGCCTTGCGCCCCCCGGGACAGGGAGGCTCGAGCAGTACTTC
CDR3 protein: CASSLAPPGTGRLEQYF

V gene: TRBV2
J gene: TRBJ2-5
D gene: .
CDR3 DNA: TGTGCCAGCAGTGCGCAGCGTGGGTACCAAGAGACCCAGTACTTC
CDR3 protein: CASSAQRGYQETQYF